This T cell receptor (beta chain) was identified during a study of T cell repertoires in ileal Crohn's disease. In the study overall: Median disease duration was 7.9 years; about 35% smoked at surgery. Operated complications were stricturing disease (approximately 61%) and penetrating disease (about 39%).

Germline CDR1 is SGHAT and CDR2 is FQDESV (reference sequence). This CDR3 has 15 residues. V shed 3 bases and J 4 bases; nucleotides not matched to a gene: 9. As concerns this clone: The target antigen is unknown.

Only in-frame clones appear in the TCRdb table, and some are missing; sequencing was by immunoSEQ multiplex PCR. The table has tens of thousands of clones, 80% seen once. Study-wide results and caveats: Compared with non-smokers, active smokers at surgery showed more clonal expansions. Endoscopic recurrence occurred in every patient whose clonality exceeded 26.8%.

The rearrangement uses TRBV11-1 and TRBJ2-7, with 7 bases fitting TRBD1. The receptor was isolated from an adult with Crohn's disease. The sample comprised ileal tissue. This CDR3 reads CASSFGPRGSYEQYF. In nucleotides, the CDR3 is TGTGCCAGCAGCTTCGGCCCCAGGGGGTCGTACGAGCAGTACTTC.